Below are 28 T cell receptor beta chains sequenced from a single sample in a study of shared clonotypes between healthy human individuals. TCRdb's copy holds only in-frame clones and misses some; the assay was immunoSEQ multiplex PCR. The top ten hold 1.5% to 2% of the sample, which has some 2.1 million clones, roughly 93% seen once. CD45RO-negative CD8 cells positively selected for CCR7 made up the naive population, which excluded terminally differentiated effector memory CD45RA+ cells. Source material: naive CD8+ T cells from PBMCs. Receptors were obtained from a man between 18 and 35 years old in good health. Some clones in this sample may be carry-over from other donors' samples.

The gene calls are TRBV6-5 and TRBJ2-4, with 8 bases matching TRBD1. Germline CDR1 MNHEY, CDR2 SVGAGI. The CDR3 spans 15 residues. V was clipped by 2 bases and J by 1 base; unmatched bases: 1. The CDR3: CASSYRQGAKNIQYF. The CDR3 DNA is TGTGCCAGCAGTTACCGACAGGGGGCCAAAAACATTCAGTACTTC.

This chain uses TRBV6-1 with TRBJ2-7; 9 nucleotides line up with TRBD2. Looked up from germline, CDR1 is MNHNS and CDR2 is SASEGT. J was trimmed by 4 bases and V by 0 bases; bases with no gene match: 10. CDR3 size: 17 residues. The CDR3 sequence is CASSEARGVAGVYEQYF. The DNA for the CDR3 is TGTGCCAGCAGTGAAGCCCGGGGGGTAGCGGGAGTTTACGAGCAGTACTTC.

This chain connects TRBV6-4 to TRBJ2-2, with D perhaps matching TRBD2 (5 bases). Germline CDR1 MRHNA, CDR2 SNTAGT. The germline V and J ends were trimmed by 0 bases and 6 bases, with 14 bases remaining between them. The CDR3 covers 16 residues. CDR3 coding DNA: TGTGCCAGCAGTGACTCGAGCGGCGGAGTAGCCGGGGAGCTGTTTTTT. Protein: CASSDSSGGVAGELFF.

Remarks on this clone: Other nucleotide sequences in the sample specify the same CDR3. The chain employs TRBV9 and TRBJ2-7, with 7 bases fitting TRBD2. The trim removed 4 bases at V and 3 bases at J, leaving 7 bases unmatched. This CDR3 has 14 residues. Germline CDR1 SGDLS, CDR2 YYNGEE. The CDR3: CASSPGLVNYEQYF. CDR3 DNA sequence: TGTGCCAGCAGCCCAGGACTAGTAAACTACGAGCAGTACTTC.

A word on this clone: At one end, the junction sequence differs from germline, possibly due to a read error. The genes are TRBV7-7 and TRBJ2-1, with unresolved D. The CDR3 contains 13 residues. Per the germline V gene, CDR1 is SSHAT and CDR2 is FNYEAQ (reference sequence). CDR3 amino acids: CASSPDSYSEQFF. CDR3 nucleotides: TGTGCCAGCAGTCCCGACTCCTACAGTGAGCAGTTCTTC.

The chain has TRBV14 and TRBJ2-1; 11 nucleotides line up with TRBD2. CDR1 is SGHDN, CDR2 FVKESK, per germline. The junction had 12 bases not matched to a gene; V was cut back by 3 bases and J by 2 bases. The CDR3 totals 19 residues. The CDR3 sequence: CASSHRGLAEFPPYNEQFF. CDR3 coding DNA: TGTGCCAGCAGCCACCGGGGACTAGCGGAGTTCCCTCCCTACAATGAGCAGTTCTTC.

V usage is TRBV2 and J usage is TRBJ2-1, with 8 bases matching TRBD2. Per the germline V gene, CDR1 is SNHLY and CDR2 is FYNNEI. Unmatched junction bases numbered 4, after V lost 3 bases and J lost 0 bases. The CDR3 contains 16 residues. This CDR3 reads CASSDTGTSSYNEQFF. The CDR3, as DNA: TGTGCCAGCAGTGATACAGGGACTAGCTCCTACAATGAGCAGTTCTTC.

The rearrangement links TRBV7-8 to TRBJ2-1, with 8 bases that match TRBD2. V shed 6 bases, J shed 3 bases, and the junction held 10 bases outside the gene matches. The CDR3 runs 16 residues. Per the germline V gene, CDR1 is SGHVS and CDR2 is FQNEAQ. CDR3 amino acids: CASSIAGRGIYNEQFF. The CDR3 DNA reads as TGTGCCAGCAGTATAGCGGGGAGAGGGATCTACAATGAGCAGTTCTTC.

The J gene is TRBJ2-7, the V gene TRBV6-1, with D maybe TRBD2 (5 bases). The ends were cut back, 4 bases at V and 3 bases at J, with 10 bases in the middle. CDR3 length: 13 amino acids. Germline V lookup: CDR1 MNHNS, CDR2 SASEGT. CDR3 residues: CASSASGLYEQYF. DNA for the CDR3: TGTGCCAGCAGTGCCTCAGGACTCTACGAGCAGTACTTC.

The genes are TRBV5-1 and TRBJ2-7; 13 bases fit TRBD2. V dropped 4 bases and J dropped 8; count of bases not matched to a gene: 6. CDR3 length: 14 amino acids. The germline V gene has CDR1 SGHRS and CDR2 YFSETQ. CDR3 residues: CASSEGLAGSQQYF. CDR3 bases: TGCGCCAGCAGCGAGGGACTAGCGGGATCTCAGCAGTACTTC.

V is TRBV13 and J is TRBJ2-3, with D possibly TRBD2 on 7 matching bases. The V gene's germline CDR1 is PRHDT and CDR2 FYEKMQ (reference sequence). The CDR3 loop spans 17 amino acids. V was trimmed by 4 bases and J by 2 bases, leaving 19 bases between them. The CDR3 DNA sequence: TGTGCCAGCAGCTCCCGCGGTTCGGGGGGCTACACAGATACGCAGTATTTT. Translation gives CASSSRGSGGYTDTQYF.

The CDR3 reads CASASAAYEQYF. The DNA for the CDR3 is TGTGCCAGCGCTTCGGCCGCCTACGAGCAGTACTTC. The genes are TRBV7-9 and TRBJ2-7; no clear D. The CDR3 runs to 12 residues. Germline lookup yields CDR1 SEHNR and CDR2 FQNEAQ (reference sequence). V was shortened by 8 bases and J by 2 bases, with 10 bases between the two germline ends.

This chain connects TRBV4-1 to TRBJ2-7, with D tentatively TRBD2 (6 bases). Trimming stripped 1 base from V and 2 bases from J, with 12 bases between. Germline CDR1 reads MGHRA; CDR2 reads YSYEKL. CDR3 length: 15 amino acids. The CDR3 loop is CASSQVFGSTYEQYF. Here the CDR3 DNA reads TGCGCCAGCAGCCAAGTTTTCGGGAGTACCTACGAGCAGTACTTC.

The chain couples TRBV7-9 to TRBJ2-7, with D possibly TRBD1 on 6 matching bases. V lost 3 bases to trimming and J lost 0 bases, with 18 bases between them. Germline V gene sequence: CDR1 SEHNR, CDR2 FQNEAQ (reference sequence). The CDR3 covers 17 residues. CDR3 in amino acids: CASSFPKGQSNSYEQYF. CDR3 bases: TGTGCCAGCAGCTTCCCCAAAGGACAGAGTAACTCCTACGAGCAGTACTTC.

The gene calls are TRBV9 and TRBJ1-1; unclear D gene. Germline V gene lookup returns CDR1 SGDLS and CDR2 YYNGEE. This CDR3 is built from 14 residues. V was cut by 4 bases and J by 1 base, with 11 bases left in between. The CDR3 region has the DNA TGTGCCAGCAGCTCCCGGGAAGGGAACACTGAAGCTTTCTTT. This gives the protein CASSSREGNTEAFF. Variable domain in full (rest from reference TRBV9 and TRBJ1-1): DSGVTQTPKHLITATGQRVTLRCSPRSGDLSVYWYQQSLDQGLQFLIQYYNGEERAKGNILERFSAQQFPDLHSELNLSSLELGDSALYFCASSSREGNTEAFFGQGTRLTVV.

This clone was seen once. This sequence joins TRBV29-1 and TRBJ2-3; 9 positions agree with TRBD2. The CDR3 loop spans 15 amino acids. The J segment lost 4 bases and the V segment lost 6 bases, leaving 11 bases of the junction unmatched. Germline V gives CDR1 SQVTM, CDR2 ANQGSEA. CDR3 DNA sequence: TGCAGCGTGCGGCGGCTAGCGGGAACCCCAGATACGCAGTATTTT. Its protein product is CSVRRLAGTPDTQYF.

In nucleotides, the CDR3 is TGTGCCAGCAGCTTAATCGGGGACTCCTACAATGAGCAGTTCTTC. It is translated as CASSLIGDSYNEQFF. The chain uses TRBV11-3 and TRBJ2-1, with D possibly matching TRBD2 (5 bases). The germline V and J ends were trimmed by 2 bases and 0 bases, with 8 bases remaining between them. The length of the CDR3 is 15 residues. Germline V gene lookup returns CDR1 SGHNT and CDR2 YENEEA.

This chain connects TRBV7-8 to TRBJ2-3; the match to TRBD2 covers 9 bases. V was clipped by 2 bases and J by 4 bases; unmatched bases: 16. The CDR3 spans 19 residues. Germline V CDR1 and CDR2: SGHVS, FQNEAQ. CDR3 sequence: CASSLSRIRLEREADTQYF. The DNA of the CDR3 is TGTGCCAGCAGCTTATCCCGAATTCGACTAGAGCGGGAGGCAGATACGCAGTATTTT.

The genes are TRBV27 and TRBJ2-1; 10 nucleotides line up with TRBD2. V was clipped by 4 bases and J by 15 bases; unmatched bases: 15. Germline CDR1 reads MNHEY; CDR2 reads SMNVEV (reference sequence). CDR3 size: 15 residues. CDR3 nucleotide sequence: TGTGCCAGCAGTTCTCGGGGGGCTAGCGGGAGTGCCTCGTTCTTC. It translates to CASSSRGASGSASFF.

This clone was picked up a small number of times. This sequence joins TRBV4-1 and TRBJ1-2, with 10 bases aligning to TRBD1. Germline trimming cut 5 bases from V and 8 bases from J; bases unmatched to any gene: 14. Germline-derived CDR1 and CDR2 are MGHRA and YSYEKL. This CDR3 region has 16 residues. The CDR3 loop reads CASSVSVPGTGEGYTF. The CDR3, as DNA: TGCGCCAGCAGCGTAAGTGTTCCCGGGACAGGGGAAGGCTACACCTTC.

The chain carries TRBV7-9 and TRBJ1-2; tentative D call: TRBD1 (6 bases). Germline values: CDR1 SEHNR, CDR2 FQNEAQ (reference sequence). This CDR3 spans 14 amino acids. V lost 7 bases and J 7 bases, leaving 19 bases between the germline ends. The CDR3 bases are TGTGCCAGCATCGGTCCAGGGGAGCGGGGTGGCTACACCTTC. It codes for CASIGPGERGGYTF.

The chain combines TRBV5-1 with TRBJ2-7, with TRBD2 identical over 11 bases. Germline V CDR1 and CDR2: SGHRS, YFSETQ. V lost 0 bases, J lost 4 bases, and 15 bases stayed unmatched. The CDR3 covers 19 residues. CDR3 in DNA: TGCGCCAGCAGCTTGGAGCCCGGGGTAGCGGGAGGGACCATTTACGAGCAGTACTTC. Its translation is CASSLEPGVAGGTIYEQYF.

The chain uses TRBV9 and TRBJ2-1, with a possible D match to TRBD2 (7 bases). V lost 4 bases and J 5 bases, leaving 16 bases between the germline ends. The CDR3 has 15 residues. The germline gives CDR1 SGDLS, CDR2 YYNGEE. The CDR3 sequence is CASSSPRGGDNEQFF. CDR3 in DNA: TGTGCCAGCAGCTCACCTAGGGGGGGTGACAATGAGCAGTTCTTC. Filled out from reference TRBV9 and TRBJ2-1, the complete variable domain reads DSGVTQTPKHLITATGQRVTLRCSPRSGDLSVYWYQQSLDQGLQFLIQYYNGEERAKGNILERFSAQQFPDLHSELNLSSLELGDSALYFCASSSPRGGDNEQFFGPGTRLTVL.

Worth noting for this clone: Other DNA variants within this sample encode the same CDR3. The rearrangement joins TRBV4-3 to TRBJ1-3; no firm D call. This CDR3 is 15 amino acids long. The ends were cut back, 1 base at V and 0 bases at J, with 7 bases in the middle. Germline loops: CDR1 LGHNA, CDR2 YSLEER. CDR3 DNA: TGCGCCAGCAGCCAAGGGCGGTCCTCTGGAAACACCATATATTTT. Its translation: CASSQGRSSGNTIYF.

This chain uses TRBV5-6 with TRBJ1-1; D ambiguous. The CDR3 has 12 amino acids. Deletions cut 3 bases from V and 3 bases from J, with 6 bases between. CDR1 is SGHDT and CDR2 is YYEEEE in the germline V gene. The CDR3 protein is CASSSQHTEAFF. The CDR3 DNA reads as TGTGCCAGCAGCTCACAGCACACTGAAGCTTTCTTT.

This clone was counted a single time. The chain uses TRBV7-2 and TRBJ1-1; D uncertain. Trimming took 2 bases from V and 0 from J, leaving 13 bases between them. Germline CDR1 SGHTA, CDR2 FQGNSA. The CDR3 sequence is 16 residues long. The CDR3 reads CASSLRPALMNTEAFF. For the CDR3, the DNA is TGTGCCAGCAGCTTAAGGCCAGCGCTGATGAACACTGAAGCTTTCTTT.

This chain connects TRBV18 to TRBJ2-1; no firm D call. The length of the CDR3 is 16 residues. In germline, CDR1 is KGHSH, CDR2 LQKENI. V shed 5 bases and J shed 4 bases, with 18 bases lying between them. The CDR3: CASSSRTEAIYNEQFF. As DNA, the CDR3 is TGTGCCAGCTCATCTCGGACGGAAGCCATTTACAATGAGCAGTTCTTC.

The gene calls are TRBV7-9 and TRBJ2-7; D uncertain. This CDR3 is 12 amino acids long. CDR1 and CDR2 (germline): SEHNR, FQNEAQ (reference sequence). Trimming removed 9 bases at V and 6 bases at J, with 15 bases between. The CDR3 region is CASSRGNGEQYF. The CDR3 DNA follows: TGTGCCAGTTCTAGAGGAAACGGCGAGCAGTACTTC.